What follows describes a single TCR beta chain. As yet, its antigen is unknown. The data stem from a study of OX40 agonist ivuxolimab in advanced cancers. Study-level findings and limits: Undetermined was the antigen specificity of the expanded peripheral T cells. Within 6 weeks, CD4+ and CD8+ blood T cells expanded clonally at 0.1 to 3.0 mg/kg.

TCRdb's copy holds only in-frame clones and misses some; the assay was immunoSEQ multiplex PCR. The table has more than 50,000 clones, more than 75% seen once; the top ten hold about 1%. V was clipped by 1 base and J by 4 bases, with 15 bases between them. The CDR3 covers 15 residues. Germline V gene lookup returns CDR1 SGHRS and CDR2 YFSETQ. The input for sequencing was CD4+ or CD8+ T cells sorted from blood, taken in a trial of the OX40 agonist ivuxolimab. This chain connects TRBV5-1 to TRBJ2-7, with D possibly being TRBD1 (5 bases). The source of this sequence is an adult with an advanced solid tumor such as melanoma, head and neck, liver or kidney cancer. The CDR3 region is CASSLSGQVIYEQYF. The CDR3 region has the DNA TGCGCCAGCAGCTTGTCCGGACAAGTAATTTACGAGCAGTACTTC.